This T cell receptor beta chain was sequenced in a study of blood T cell repertoires in COVID-19. The overall study: Sample material is recorded as cDNA or gDNA derived from T cells, B-cell-depleted T cells, or PBMCs.

Here immunoSEQ multiplex PCR was the method, and the copy in TCRdb shows in-frame clones only, minus some. The sample lists 260,000 or so clones; approximately 80% were seen once. The CDR3 consists of 16 residues. Deletions cut 5 bases from V and 1 base from J, with 12 bases between. CDR1 and CDR2 from the germline V gene are MNHEY and SVGEGT. The receptor's source is a woman in her 70s with acute or convalescent COVID-19. Sample: peripheral blood. The gene calls are TRBV6-2 or TRBV6-3 and TRBJ2-6; weak D call: TRBD1 (6 bases). The DNA for the CDR3 is TGTGCCAGCAGTGGTCATGGACAGTCTGGGGCCAACGTCCTGACTTTC. Translated: CASSGHGQSGANVLTF.